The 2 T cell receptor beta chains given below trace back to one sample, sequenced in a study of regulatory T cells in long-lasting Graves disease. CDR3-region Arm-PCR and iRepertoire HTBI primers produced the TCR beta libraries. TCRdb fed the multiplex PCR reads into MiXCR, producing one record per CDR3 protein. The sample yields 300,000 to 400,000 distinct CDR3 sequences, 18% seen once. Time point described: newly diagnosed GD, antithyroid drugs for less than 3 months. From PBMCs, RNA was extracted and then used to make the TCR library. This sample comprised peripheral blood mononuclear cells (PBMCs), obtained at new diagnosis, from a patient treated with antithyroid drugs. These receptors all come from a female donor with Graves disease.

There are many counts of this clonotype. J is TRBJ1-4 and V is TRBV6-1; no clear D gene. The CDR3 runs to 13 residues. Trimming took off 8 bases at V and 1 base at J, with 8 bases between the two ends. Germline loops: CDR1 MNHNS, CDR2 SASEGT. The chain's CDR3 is CASQRITNEKLFF. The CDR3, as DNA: TGTGCCAGCCAACGGATAACTAATGAAAAACTGTTTTTT.

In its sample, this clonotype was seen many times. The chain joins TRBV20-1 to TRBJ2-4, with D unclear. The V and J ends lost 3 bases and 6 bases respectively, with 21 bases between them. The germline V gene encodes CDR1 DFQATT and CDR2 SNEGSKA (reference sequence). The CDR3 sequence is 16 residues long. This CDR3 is CSASFGVPGPLNIQYF. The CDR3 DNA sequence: TGCAGTGCTAGTTTTGGCGTCCCAGGCCCCTTAAACATTCAGTACTTC.